The clone carrying this T cell receptor beta chain has only one observation. This specimen comes from a study of control samples from healthy donors and cancer patients. This table comes from immunoSEQ multiplex PCR, and its TCRdb copy is limited to in-frame clones, with some not included. The table includes about 140,000 clones, around 94% detected once. The germline V and J ends were trimmed by 6 bases and 11 bases, with 25 bases remaining between them. From germline, CDR1 is MNHEY and CDR2 SVGAGI. This CDR3 comprises 15 residues. The sequence was obtained from a man aged 35 to 55 in good health. The chain joins TRBV6-5 to TRBJ1-1; no firm D call. Sequencing was done on a sample of blood. The CDR3 DNA reads as TGTGCCAGCAGCAACAGCCCGGGCCAGTTCGACGAGGCTTTCTTT. Translated, it gives CASSNSPGQFDEAFF.